The TCR beta chain under discussion was sequenced for a study of cytotoxic CD8 clonotypes in ibrutinib-treated CLL. Investigators sought sequencing depths of between 1 in 200,000 and 1 in 1 million T cells. Using immunoSEQ multiplex PCR, the repertoire was profiled, and TCRdb retains in-frame clones only, with some absent. The sample contains around 160,000 clones, roughly 88% of which appear only once. This clone has ten or more counts. Its cognate antigen is unknown. From cryopreserved PBMCs came about 2 micrograms of genomic DNA used for TCR beta libraries. The CDR3 is made up of 14 amino acids. CDR1 and CDR2 (germline): MNHEY, SVGAGI. With V trimmed by 5 bases and J by 7 bases, 7 bases remained unmatched. Findings of the study overall: Ibrutinib response saw clonality rise, and progression saw it return toward baseline. Sampling times (in sustained-remission versus progressing patients) were not the same.

Material: PBMCs, obtained at disease progression, from a patient treated with ibrutinib. This clonotype was obtained from a human donor with chronic lymphocytic leukemia. J is TRBJ1-4 and V is TRBV6-5, with 7 bases identical to TRBD1. CDR3 nucleotides: TGTGCCAGCAGTACAGGGGAGGGCGGTGAAAAACTGTTTTTT. Translated: CASSTGEGGEKLFF.